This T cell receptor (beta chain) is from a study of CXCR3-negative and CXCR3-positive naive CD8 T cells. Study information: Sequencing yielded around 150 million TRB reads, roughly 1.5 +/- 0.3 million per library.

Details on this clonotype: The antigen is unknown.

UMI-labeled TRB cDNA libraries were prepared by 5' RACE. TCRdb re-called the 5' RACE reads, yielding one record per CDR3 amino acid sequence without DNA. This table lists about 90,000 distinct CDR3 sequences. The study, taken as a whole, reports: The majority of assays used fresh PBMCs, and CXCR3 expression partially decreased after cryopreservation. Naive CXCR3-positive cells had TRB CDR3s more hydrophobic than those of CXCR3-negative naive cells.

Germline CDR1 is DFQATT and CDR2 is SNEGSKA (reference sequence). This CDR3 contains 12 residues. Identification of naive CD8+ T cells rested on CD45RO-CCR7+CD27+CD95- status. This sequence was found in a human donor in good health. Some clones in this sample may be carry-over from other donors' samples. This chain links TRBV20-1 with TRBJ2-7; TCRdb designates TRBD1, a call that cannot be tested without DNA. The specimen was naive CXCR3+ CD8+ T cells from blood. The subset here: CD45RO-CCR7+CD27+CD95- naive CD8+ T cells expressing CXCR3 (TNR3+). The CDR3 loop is CSATDRLYEQYF.